These 18 T cell receptor beta chains share one sample of origin, sequenced in a study of molecular identifiers for immune sequencing clone quantification (dated by TCRdb to the late 2010s). Library creation used PCR. Sequencing was carried out with an Illumina HiSeq 4000. TCRdb passed the public sequencing reads through fastp at Q25 and MiXCR, retaining productive beta sequences. Identical CDR3 protein sequences are pooled into one entry, listed with their most common genes and DNA. A total of more than 450,000 distinct CDR3 sequences appear in this sample, over 20% of them only once. About 0.8% of the sample is in the top ten clones. Sequencing was performed on naive CD8+ T cells from blood, with Jurkat cell RNA spiked in. What the cell subset or site label conveys for this sample: FACS-sorted CD8+CD4-CCR7+CD45RA+ naive T cells. The source of these receptors is a human donor in good health. Some libraries in this study had Jurkat cell RNA spiked in.

As for this clonotype: With a much larger clone just one base away, this may be a read error. V and J are TRBV6-6 and TRBJ1-4; possibly TRBD1 for D (5 bases). CDR3 size: 13 residues. The germline V and J ends were trimmed by 8 bases and 9 bases, with 16 bases remaining between them. From germline, CDR1 is MNHNY and CDR2 SVGAGI (reference sequence). DNA of the CDR3: TGTGCCAGCTGTTTAAGGGGAAGTAAAAAACTGTTTTTT. The encoded protein is CASCLRGSKKLFF.

This clonotype was counted ten times or more. CDR3: CATSEWDRGPNTGELFF. The DNA of the CDR3 is TGTGCCACCAGTGAGTGGGACAGGGGCCCGAACACCGGGGAGCTGTTTTTT. The chain uses TRBV24-1 and TRBJ2-2; 10 bases are shared with TRBD1. Germline V lookup: CDR1 KGHDR, CDR2 SFDVKD. V lost 4 bases and J lost 0; bases outside the gene matches: 4. CDR3 size: 17 residues.

This clonotype was seen a handful of times. One end of the junction is discordant with germline, which a read error may explain. The chain combines TRBV10-1 with TRBJ2-2; the D gene is possibly TRBD1 (5 bases). This CDR3 is 15 amino acids long. Germline CDR1 and CDR2: WNHNN and SYGVQD (reference sequence). The DNA for the CDR3 is TGCGCCAGCAGCGATTTGACAGCGAACGCCGGGGAGCTGTTTTTT. Translating it yields CASSDLTANAGELFF.

This clonotype was observed many times. V usage is TRBV30 and J usage is TRBJ2-3; TRBD2 is a possible D gene (6 bases). Germline values: CDR1 GTSNPN, CDR2 SVGIG (reference sequence). V lost 1 base, J lost 8 bases, and 13 bases lay in between. There are 13 residues in the CDR3. Here the CDR3 DNA reads TGTGCCTGGAGTGCACTAGCCGTAGCTACGCAGTATTTT. It yields the protein CAWSALAVATQYF.

This clonotype was detected only once. J is TRBJ1-1 and V is TRBV6-2 or TRBV6-3; TRBD1 agrees at 7 bases. Germline CDR1 and CDR2: MNHEY and SVGEGT. The CDR3 is 17 residues long. The junction had 7 bases not matched to a gene; V was cut back by 0 bases and J by 0 bases. In DNA, the CDR3 is TGTGCCAGCAGTTACTCGGGCAGGGGGTTCGTGAACACTGAAGCTTTCTTT. As protein: CASSYSGRGFVNTEAFF.

This clonotype showed up just a few times. The chain is built from TRBV19 and TRBJ2-5, with TRBD1 matching 8 bases. Germline assignment: CDR1 LNHDA and CDR2 SQIVND (reference sequence). V shed 3 bases, J shed 1 base, and the junction held 4 bases outside the gene matches. The CDR3 contains 15 residues. CDR3 protein: CASSMQGALQETQYF. CDR3 nucleotides: TGTGCCAGTAGTATGCAGGGGGCCCTCCAAGAGACCCAGTACTTC. Variable domain in full (rest from reference TRBV19 and TRBJ2-5): DGGITQSPKYLFRKEGQNVTLSCEQNLNHDAMYWYRQDPGQGLRLIYYSQIVNDFQKGDIAEGYSVSREKKESFPLTVTSAQKNPTAFYLCASSMQGALQETQYFGPGTRLLVL.

This clonotype has ten or more counts. The CDR3 loop reads CASSPTGTDQETQYF. The CDR3 DNA reads as TGTGCCAGCAGCCCCACCGGGACAGATCAAGAGACCCAGTACTTC. This chain uses TRBV7-9 with TRBJ2-5, with 7 bases that match TRBD1. The trim removed 5 bases at V and 2 bases at J, leaving 8 bases unmatched. The CDR3 loop spans 15 amino acids. Looked up from germline, CDR1 is SEHNR and CDR2 is FQNEAQ (reference sequence).

This clonotype was seen many times. This chain links TRBV15 with TRBJ1-5; 8 nucleotides line up with TRBD1. CDR1 LNHNV and CDR2 YYDKDF come from the germline V gene (reference sequence). V lost 0 bases and J lost 7; bases outside the gene matches: 5. This CDR3 region has 15 residues. The CDR3 spells CATSRDRGRGQPQHF. The CDR3 DNA is TGTGCCACCAGCAGAGACAGGGGGCGAGGACAGCCCCAGCATTTT.

This clonotype was seen only a few times. The rearrangement joins TRBV19 to TRBJ2-1; D not resolved. Germline V CDR1 and CDR2: LNHDA, SQIVND (reference sequence). The ends were cut back, 0 bases at V and 4 bases at J, with 7 bases in the middle. The CDR3 is 14 residues long. This CDR3 reads CASSIDGWYNEQFF. CDR3 nucleotides: TGTGCCAGTAGTATAGACGGGTGGTACAATGAGCAGTTCTTC. The full variable domain, its missing parts supplied by reference TRBV19 and TRBJ2-1, is DGGITQSPKYLFRKEGQNVTLSCEQNLNHDAMYWYRQDPGQGLRLIYYSQIVNDFQKGDIAEGYSVSREKKESFPLTVTSAQKNPTAFYLCASSIDGWYNEQFFGPGTRLTVL.

The sample holds many counts of this clonotype. The chain uses TRBV29-1 and TRBJ2-1; the match to TRBD1 covers 7 bases. Trimming at V came to 3 bases and at J to 5 bases, leaving 7 bases not matched to a gene. This CDR3 has 14 residues. Germline V gene data show CDR1 as SQVTM and CDR2 as ANQGSEA. The CDR3 DNA follows: TGCAGCGTTGAGATCGGGACAGCTAACAATGAGCAGTTCTTC. Protein sequence: CSVEIGTANNEQFF.

This clonotype appeared a single time. A much larger clonotype is one base distant, so this may be a read error. The chain joins TRBV2 to TRBJ1-5; TRBD1 might be the D (5 bases). The CDR3 is 13 residues long. Germline V gives CDR1 SNHLY, CDR2 FYNNEI. This chain's CDR3 is CASSGPTGQLQHF. The CDR3 bases are TGTGCCAGCAGTGGTCCCACGGGGCAGCTCCAGCATTTT. Complete variable domain (other parts from reference TRBV2 and TRBJ1-5): EPEVTQTPSHQVTQMGQEVILRCVPISNHLYFYWYRQILGQKVEFLVSFYNNEISEKSEIFDDQFSVERPDGSNFTLKIRSTKLEDSAMYFCASSGPTGQLQHFGDGTRLSIL.

With regard to this clonotype: Given a much more abundant clone one base away, this may be a read error. V usage is TRBV27 and J usage is TRBJ2-7, with D perhaps matching TRBD1 (5 bases). V lost 5 bases, J lost 6 bases, and 14 bases lay in between. The CDR3 extends over 13 amino acids. The germline gives CDR1 MNHEY, CDR2 SMNVEV (reference sequence). This CDR3 reads CASSRAGLGEQYF. In nucleotides, the CDR3 is TGTGCCAGCAGTAGGGCAGGGTTGGGCGAGCAGTACTTC.

The chain has TRBV14 and TRBJ2-7; 9 nucleotides align to TRBD1. Trimming at V came to 4 bases and at J to 6 bases, leaving 4 bases not matched to a gene. There are 13 residues in the CDR3. The germline gives CDR1 SGHDN, CDR2 FVKESK. CDR3 in DNA: TGTGCCAGCAGCCCGGGACAGGGTCTCGAGCAGTACTTC. Protein sequence: CASSPGQGLEQYF.

J is TRBJ2-7 and V is TRBV5-3, with a possible D match to TRBD2 (6 bases). TRBV5-3 qualifies as an ORF whose function is uncertain. The V end lost 3 bases, the J end lost 2 bases, and 12 bases lay between the germline ends. CDR3 length: 14 amino acids. CDR3 in amino acids: CARSYGTSPYEQYF. CDR3 coding DNA: TGTGCCAGAAGCTACGGGACTTCCCCCTACGAGCAGTACTTC.

This clonotype was detected only a few times. The rearrangement joins TRBV25-1 to TRBJ1-1; D not resolved. The ends were cut back, 11 bases at V and 1 base at J, with 14 bases in the middle. This CDR3 spans 13 amino acids. Germline-derived CDR1 and CDR2 are MGHDK and SYGVNS. The CDR3: CAPHGKANTEAFF. CDR3 bases: TGTGCCCCTCACGGGAAGGCGAACACTGAAGCTTTCTTT.

The chain is built from TRBV11-2 and TRBJ2-2, with unresolved D. Per the germline V gene, CDR1 is SGHAT and CDR2 is FQNNGV. V lost 5 bases and J 4 bases, leaving 17 bases between the germline ends. The CDR3 length is 16 residues. The chain's CDR3 is CASSPFAVASTGELFF. The CDR3 DNA reads as TGTGCCAGCAGCCCCTTCGCAGTAGCATCCACCGGGGAGCTGTTTTTT.

The chain joins TRBV7-9 to TRBJ2-2, with 7 bases fitting TRBD2. Looked up from germline, CDR1 is SEHNR and CDR2 is FQNEAQ (reference sequence). The CDR3 covers 18 residues. V gave up 4 bases and J gave up 4 bases; unmatched junction bases: 15. DNA for the CDR3: TGTGCCAGCAGCTCCCCTCGGGGCGGGAGCTCCGGCACCGGGGAGCTGTTTTTT. This sequence encodes CASSSPRGGSSGTGELFF.

Concerning this clonotype: This sequence may be a read error, since a much larger clone differs from it by one base. The chain combines TRBV4-2 with TRBJ2-7; no definite D call. The CDR3 is made up of 13 amino acids. Germline V gives CDR1 LGHNA, CDR2 YNFKEQ. The CDR3, as DNA: TGTGCCAGCGGCCAAGTGGTCGTCTACGAGCAGTACTTC. Residues: CASGQVVVYEQYF.